The clone carrying this TCR beta chain was detected a few times. Its antigen is unknown. This entry belongs to a study of vaccination and CD4 T cells after COVID-19. Study in general: Post-COVID sampling occurred a median roughly 100 days after diagnosis (range 35 to 161). The authors exposed cells to overlapping spike peptides derived from SARS-CoV-2, HCoV-NL63, HCoV-OC43 and HCoV-229E. The authors gave control cultures a CEFX pool, an HIV-1 Nef pool, or no peptide. Regarding the study as a whole: Looking at convalescent patients, a median about 90% of reactive clones were present only post-vaccination.

This CDR3 spans 14 amino acids. The V end was cut by 4 bases, the J end by 1 base, with 9 bases between. Germline V CDR1 and CDR2: SGHNT, YYREEE (reference sequence). Treatment: roughly 10-day PBMC culture with coronavirus spike peptide pools or control peptides (ViraFEST assay). The Oncomine TCR Beta short-read assay sequenced DNA from cultured CD4+ T cells. MiXCR was run by TCRdb on the PCR reads, yielding one entry per CDR3 protein. The sample has more than 20,000 distinct CDR3 sequences, 70% seen once; the top ten hold around 8.1%. The chain carries TRBV5-4 and TRBJ1-5; TRBD1 is a possible D gene (6 bases). The receptor's source is a human donor who had recovered from COVID-19. The sequenced sample was CD4+ T cells from blood, cultured in vitro. The CDR3 loop reads CASSRGGSNQPQHF. CDR3 sequence (DNA): TGTGCCAGCAGCCGAGGGGGGAGCAATCAGCCCCAGCATTTT.